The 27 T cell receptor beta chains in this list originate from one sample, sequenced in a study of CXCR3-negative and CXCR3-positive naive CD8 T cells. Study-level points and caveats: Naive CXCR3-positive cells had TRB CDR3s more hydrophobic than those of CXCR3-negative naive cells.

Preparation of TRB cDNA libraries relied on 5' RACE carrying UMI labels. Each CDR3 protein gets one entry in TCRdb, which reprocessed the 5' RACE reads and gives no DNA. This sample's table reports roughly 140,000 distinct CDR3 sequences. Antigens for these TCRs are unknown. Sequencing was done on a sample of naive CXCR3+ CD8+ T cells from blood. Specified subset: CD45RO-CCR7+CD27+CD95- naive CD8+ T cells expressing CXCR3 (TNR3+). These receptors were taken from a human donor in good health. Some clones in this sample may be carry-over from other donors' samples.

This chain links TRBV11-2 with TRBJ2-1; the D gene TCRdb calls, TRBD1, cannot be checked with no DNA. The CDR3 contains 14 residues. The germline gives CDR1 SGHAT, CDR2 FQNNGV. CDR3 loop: CASSLEGRGNEQFF.

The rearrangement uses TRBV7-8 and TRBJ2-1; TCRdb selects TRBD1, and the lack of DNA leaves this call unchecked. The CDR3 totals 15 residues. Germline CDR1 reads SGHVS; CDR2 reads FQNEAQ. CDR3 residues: CASSLFDGGLVEQFF.

Here the CDR3 reads CASSAKTGYTEAFF. The rearrangement uses TRBV19 and TRBJ1-1; TCRdb calls TRBD1, which cannot be checked without DNA. The length of the CDR3 is 14 residues. Looked up from germline, CDR1 is LNHDA and CDR2 is SQIVND (reference sequence).

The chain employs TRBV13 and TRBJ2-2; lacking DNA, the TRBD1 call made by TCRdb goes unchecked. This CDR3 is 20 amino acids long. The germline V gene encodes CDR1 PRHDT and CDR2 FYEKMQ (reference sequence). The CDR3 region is CASSDAGGNYPHANTGELFF.

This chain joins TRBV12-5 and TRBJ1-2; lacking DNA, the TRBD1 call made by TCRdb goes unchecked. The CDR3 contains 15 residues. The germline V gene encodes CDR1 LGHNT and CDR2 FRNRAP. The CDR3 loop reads CASGLSTTGIYGYTF.

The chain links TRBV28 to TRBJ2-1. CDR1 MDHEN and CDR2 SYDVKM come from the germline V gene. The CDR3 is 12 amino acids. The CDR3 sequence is CASSGVADEQFF.

This CDR3 reads CSARDIAANYGYTF. The chain couples TRBV20-1 to TRBJ1-2. CDR3 size: 14 residues. Germline V CDR1 and CDR2: DFQATT, SNEGSKA (reference sequence).

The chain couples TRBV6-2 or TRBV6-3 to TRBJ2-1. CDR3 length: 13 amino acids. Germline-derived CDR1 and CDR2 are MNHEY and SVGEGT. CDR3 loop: CASSYFSNNEQFF.

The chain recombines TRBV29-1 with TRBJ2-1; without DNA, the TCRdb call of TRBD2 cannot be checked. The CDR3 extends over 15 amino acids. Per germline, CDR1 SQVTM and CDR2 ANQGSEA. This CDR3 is CSVEGLAGWGYEQFF.

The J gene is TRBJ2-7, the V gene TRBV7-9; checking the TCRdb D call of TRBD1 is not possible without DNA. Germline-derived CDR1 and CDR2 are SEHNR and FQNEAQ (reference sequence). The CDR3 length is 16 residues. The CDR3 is CASSFARTEQTYEQYF.

CDR3 amino acids: CASKEQGNYGYTF. The gene calls are TRBV12-3 or TRBV12-4 and TRBJ1-2; TCRdb calls TRBD1, which cannot be checked without DNA. This CDR3 spans 13 amino acids.

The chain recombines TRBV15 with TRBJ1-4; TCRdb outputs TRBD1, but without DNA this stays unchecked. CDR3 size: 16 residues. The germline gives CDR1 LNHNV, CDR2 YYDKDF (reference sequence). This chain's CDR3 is CATSRLSGATNEKLFF. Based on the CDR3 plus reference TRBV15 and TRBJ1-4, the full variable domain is DAMVIQNPRYQVTQFGKPVTLSCSQTLNHNVMYWYQQKSSQAPKLLFHYYDKDFNNEADTPDNFQSRRPNTSFCFLDIRSPGLGDTAMYLCATSRLSGATNEKLFFGSGTQLSVL.

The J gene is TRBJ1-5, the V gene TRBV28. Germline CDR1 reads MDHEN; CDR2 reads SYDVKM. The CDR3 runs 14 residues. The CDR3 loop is CASGGGHSNQPQHF. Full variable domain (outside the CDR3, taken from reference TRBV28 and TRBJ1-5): DVKVTQSSRYLVKRTGEKVFLECVQDMDHENMFWYRQDPGLGLRLIYFSYDVKMKEKGDIPEGYSVSREKKERFSLILESASTNQTSMYLCASGGGHSNQPQHFGDGTRLSIL.

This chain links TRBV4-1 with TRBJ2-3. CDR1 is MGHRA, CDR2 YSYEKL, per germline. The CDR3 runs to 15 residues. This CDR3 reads CASSQDLSTLRTQYF.

This CDR3 is CASSWTSRETQYF. The J gene is TRBJ2-5, the V gene TRBV4-3; TCRdb's assignment of TRBD2 cannot be checked, as there is no DNA. Germline V gene data show CDR1 as LGHNA and CDR2 as YSLEER. The CDR3 runs 13 residues.

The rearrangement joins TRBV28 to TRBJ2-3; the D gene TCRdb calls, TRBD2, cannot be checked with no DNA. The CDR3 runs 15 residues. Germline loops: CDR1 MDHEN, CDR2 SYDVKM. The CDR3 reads CASRAGTSRGDTQYF. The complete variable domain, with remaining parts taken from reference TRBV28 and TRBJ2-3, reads DVKVTQSSRYLVKRTGEKVFLECVQDMDHENMFWYRQDPGLGLRLIYFSYDVKMKEKGDIPEGYSVSREKKERFSLILESASTNQTSMYLCASRAGTSRGDTQYFGPGTRLTVL.

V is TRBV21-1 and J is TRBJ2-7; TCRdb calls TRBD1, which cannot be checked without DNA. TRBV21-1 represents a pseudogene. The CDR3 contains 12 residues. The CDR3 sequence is CASTLEGDEQYF.

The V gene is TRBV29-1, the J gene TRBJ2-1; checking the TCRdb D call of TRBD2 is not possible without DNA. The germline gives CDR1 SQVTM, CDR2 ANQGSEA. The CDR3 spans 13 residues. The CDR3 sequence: CSALTSGIYEQFF.

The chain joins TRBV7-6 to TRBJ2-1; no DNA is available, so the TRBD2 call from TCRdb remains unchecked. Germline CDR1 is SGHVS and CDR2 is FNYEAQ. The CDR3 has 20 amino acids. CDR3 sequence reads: CASSYMTSGGSYATYNEQFF.

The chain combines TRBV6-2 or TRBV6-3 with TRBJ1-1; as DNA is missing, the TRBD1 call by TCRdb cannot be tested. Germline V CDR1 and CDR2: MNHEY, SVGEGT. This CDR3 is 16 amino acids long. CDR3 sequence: CASSYLTTTGNTEAFF.

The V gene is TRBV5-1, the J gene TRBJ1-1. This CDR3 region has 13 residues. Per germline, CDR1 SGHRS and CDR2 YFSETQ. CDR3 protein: CASSLTGDTEAFF.

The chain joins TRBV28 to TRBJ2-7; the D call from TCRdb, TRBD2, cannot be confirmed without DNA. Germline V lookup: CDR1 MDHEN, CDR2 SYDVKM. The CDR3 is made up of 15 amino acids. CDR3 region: CASSLAGGLTYEQYF.

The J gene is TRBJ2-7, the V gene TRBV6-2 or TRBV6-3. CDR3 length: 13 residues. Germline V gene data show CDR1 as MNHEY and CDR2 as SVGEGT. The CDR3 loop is CASSLRPNYEQYF.

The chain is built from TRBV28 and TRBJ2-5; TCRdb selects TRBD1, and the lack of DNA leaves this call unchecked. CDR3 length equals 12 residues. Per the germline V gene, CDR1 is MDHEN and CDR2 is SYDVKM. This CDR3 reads CASRRGGQHLNF.

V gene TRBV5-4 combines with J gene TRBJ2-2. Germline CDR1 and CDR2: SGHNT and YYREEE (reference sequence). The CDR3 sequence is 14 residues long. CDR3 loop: CASREGANTGELFF.

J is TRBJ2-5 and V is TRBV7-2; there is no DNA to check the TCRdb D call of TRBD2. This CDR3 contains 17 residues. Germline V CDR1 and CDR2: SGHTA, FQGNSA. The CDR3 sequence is CASSRPGGGGAVETQYF. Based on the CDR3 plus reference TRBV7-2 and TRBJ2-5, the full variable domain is GAGVSQSPSNKVTEKGKDVELRCDPISGHTALYWYRQSLGQGLEFLIYFQGNSAPDKSGLPSDRFSAERTGGSVSTLTIQRTQQEDSAVYLCASSRPGGGGAVETQYFGPGTRLLVL.

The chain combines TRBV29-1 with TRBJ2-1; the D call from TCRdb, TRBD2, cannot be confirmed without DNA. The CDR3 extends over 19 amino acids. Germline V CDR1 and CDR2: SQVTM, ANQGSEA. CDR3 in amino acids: CSVLRGGLAGLTWVHEQFF.